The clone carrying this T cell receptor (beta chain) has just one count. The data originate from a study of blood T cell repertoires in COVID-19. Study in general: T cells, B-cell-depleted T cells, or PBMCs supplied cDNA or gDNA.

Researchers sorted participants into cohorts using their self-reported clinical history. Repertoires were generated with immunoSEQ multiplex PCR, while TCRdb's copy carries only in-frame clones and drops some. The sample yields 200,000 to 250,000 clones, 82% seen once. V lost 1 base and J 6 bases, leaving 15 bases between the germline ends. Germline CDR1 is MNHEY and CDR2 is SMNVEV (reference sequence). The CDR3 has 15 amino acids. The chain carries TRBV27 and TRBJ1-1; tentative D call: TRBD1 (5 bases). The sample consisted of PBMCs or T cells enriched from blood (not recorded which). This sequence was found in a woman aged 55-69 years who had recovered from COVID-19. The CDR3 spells CASSLYPRGRAEAFF. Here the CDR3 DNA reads TGTGCCAGCAGTTTATACCCTCGGGGGAGGGCTGAAGCTTTCTTT.